This T cell receptor (beta chain) was obtained from a study of sequential checkpoint blockade in melanoma. Study-wide context: 75 to 95 pretreatment tumor DNA samples were TCRβ immunosequenced.

Here immunoSEQ multiplex PCR was the method, and the copy in TCRdb shows in-frame clones only, minus some. This sample has about 9,300 clones; about 26% occur once, and the top ten carry around 20%. Indicated treatment: randomized to nivolumab then ipilimumab (arm A) or the reverse (arm B). None of the patients previously received DNA-damaging chemotherapy. This receptor was taken from a human donor with melanoma. The source material was tumor tissue (inferred from file names), sampled from a patient given nivolumab and ipilimumab in sequence.

The CDR3 sequence: CASSSAAVSYNEQFF. CDR3 nucleotide sequence: TGTGCCAGCAGCTCCGCAGCGGTTTCCTACAATGAGCAGTTCTTC. The chain joins TRBV11-3 to TRBJ2-1; D is possibly TRBD2 (5 bases). Germline V gives CDR1 SGHNT, CDR2 YENEEA. The CDR3 runs to 15 residues. V lost 4 bases, J lost 1 base, and 11 bases lay in between.